This is a list of T cell receptor beta chains from one sample in a study of blood T cell repertoires in COVID-19. Some clones are missing from TCRdb's copy, which holds only in-frame ones; the method was immunoSEQ multiplex PCR. The sample includes about 220,000 clones, approximately 82% seen only once; the top ten take 3% to 4.5%. The sample consisted of peripheral blood. The receptor source for this set is a woman at least 80 years old with acute or convalescent COVID-19. The CDR3 runs from the conserved cysteine through the conserved F or W. D genes are given only for firm matches. Size tells how often a clone was seen (once, few, many) or the class of an expanded clone, and some rows leave it out.

-	TRBJ2-7	-	TRBV7-9	CASSLAQGNHEQYF	TGTGCCAGCAGCTTAGCACAGGGTAACCACGAGCAGTACTTC
-	TRBJ1-1	-	TRBV21-1	CAIALRGEGEKMNTEAFF	TGTGCCATCGCCCTAAGGGGGGAGGGGGAAAAGATGAACACTGAAGCTTTCTTT
-	TRBJ2-6	TRBD1	TRBV5-4	CASRFGRGPGANVLTF	TGTGCCAGCAGGTTCGGAAGGGGGCCCGGGGCCAACGTCCTGACTTTC
-	TRBJ1-4	-	TRBV19	CASSQGWNEKLFF	TGTGCCAGTAGTCAGGGGTGGAATGAAAAACTGTTTTTT
-	TRBJ1-3	-	TRBV5-5	CASSLVDSSHSGNTIYF	TGTGCCAGCAGCTTGGTCGACAGCAGCCACTCTGGAAACACCATATATTTT
-	TRBJ2-5	TRBD1	TRBV9	CASSPRTGGETQYF	TGTGCCAGCAGCCCACGGACAGGGGGAGAGACCCAGTACTTC
-	TRBJ1-1	-	TRBV11-2	CASSLGMNTEAFF	TGTGCCAGCAGCTTAGGTATGAACACTGAAGCTTTCTTT
-	TRBJ1-1	-	TRBV5-1	CASSGSTGRNTEAFF	TGCGCCAGCAGCGGGTCGACAGGACGGAACACTGAAGCTTTCTTT
few	TRBJ2-1	TRBD2	TRBV7-6	CASSSTSGGDYNEQFF	TGTGCCAGCAGCTCAACTAGCGGGGGAGACTACAATGAGCAGTTCTTC
-	TRBJ2-3	-	TRBV9	CASSVAPAGSTDTQYF	TGTGCCAGCAGCGTAGCCCCAGCGGGTAGCACAGATACGCAGTATTTT
-	TRBJ2-5	-	TRBV6-6	CASILGGAGETQYF	TGTGCCAGCATATTAGGGGGGGCAGGAGAGACCCAGTACTTC
once	TRBJ1-2	-	TRBV28	CASSFPRANYGYTF	TGTGCCAGCAGTTTTCCCAGGGCCAACTATGGCTACACCTTC
-	TRBJ2-5	-	TRBV9	CASSVGQAGETQYF	TGTGCCAGCAGCGTAGGGCAGGCGGGAGAGACCCAGTACTTC
-	TRBJ1-3	-	TRBV11-3	CASSSSHRGWRNTIYF	TGTGCCAGCAGCTCCTCACATCGGGGATGGAGAAACACCATATATTTT
-	TRBJ2-1	-	TRBV19	CASKLEGRNEQFF	TGTGCCAGTAAACTAGAGGGGAGGAATGAGCAGTTCTTC
few	TRBJ2-2	-	TRBV7-3	CASSSPGVGPTGELFF	TGTGCCAGCAGCTCTCCAGGGGTGGGTCCCACCGGGGAGCTGTTTTTT
-	TRBJ1-2	TRBD1	TRBV12-3/TRBV12-4	CASSHDRGYGYTF	TGTGCCAGCAGTCACGACAGGGGGTATGGCTACACCTTC
-	TRBJ2-7	TRBD2	TRBV14	CASSQDIAGVYEQYF	TGTGCCAGCAGCCAAGATATAGCGGGGGTCTACGAGCAGTACTTC
few	TRBJ1-2	TRBD1	TRBV7-8	CASSVGQGNYGYTF	TGTGCCAGCAGCGTGGGACAGGGAAATTATGGCTACACCTTC
-	TRBJ2-6	-	TRBV19	CASTPPRGSGANVLTF	TGTGCCAGTACCCCCCCTCGAGGCTCTGGGGCCAACGTCCTGACTTTC
-	TRBJ1-2	TRBD1	TRBV6-6	CASSPGQVYGYTF	TGTGCCAGCAGTCCCGGACAGGTCTATGGCTACACCTTC
-	TRBJ2-7	-	TRBV20-1	CSASNLPGYEQYF	TGCAGTGCTAGTAACCTCCCCGGCTACGAGCAGTACTTC
-	TRBJ2-5	-	TRBV3-1/TRBV3-2	CASSQGSVQETQYF	TGTGCCAGCAGCCAAGGGTCAGTCCAAGAGACCCAGTACTTC
-	TRBJ1-2	-	TRBV4-3	CASSQDRGSYGYTF	TGCGCCAGCAGCCAAGATAGAGGGTCCTATGGCTACACCTTC
once	TRBJ1-1	TRBD1	TRBV30	CACQGGGRAFF	TGTGCCTGTCAAGGGGGCGGTCGAGCTTTCTTT
-	TRBJ2-1	TRBD2	TRBV18	CASSPGTSGGSEQFF	TGTGCCAGCTCACCAGGGACTAGCGGAGGTTCGGAGCAGTTCTTC
-	TRBJ2-1	TRBD2	TRBV5-1	CASSLKSGGAGEQFF	TGCGCCAGCAGCTTGAAAAGCGGGGGGGCGGGTGAGCAGTTCTTC
-	TRBJ1-2	-	TRBV6-5	CASKAAGDYGYTF	TGTGCCAGTAAGGCAGCAGGGGACTATGGCTACACCTTC
-	TRBJ2-3	-	TRBV7-9	CASSPLNQRGDTQYF	TGTGCCAGCAGCCCCCTGAACCAGAGGGGGGATACGCAGTATTTT
once	TRBJ1-5	TRBD1	TRBV5-6	CASSVGTANQPQHF	TGTGCCAGCAGCGTAGGGACAGCAAATCAGCCCCAGCATTTT
-	TRBJ1-1	-	TRBV12-3/TRBV12-4	CASSLGGNTEAFF	TGTGCCAGCAGTTTAGGAGGGAACACTGAAGCTTTCTTT
few	TRBJ1-2	TRBD1	TRBV19	CASSEDRGRGWSYTF	TGTGCCAGTAGTGAGGACAGGGGTCGAGGATGGAGCTACACCTTC
-	TRBJ1-5	TRBD1	TRBV7-2	CASSSRDSYQPQHF	TGTGCCAGCAGCTCTCGGGACAGTTATCAGCCCCAGCATTTT
-	TRBJ2-3	-	TRBV4-2	CASSRVGVIEPDTQYF	TGTGCCAGCAGCCGCGTCGGGGTAATTGAACCAGATACGCAGTATTTT
-	TRBJ1-5	-	TRBV15	CATSRKRLQGYSNQPQHF	TGTGCCACCAGCAGAAAGCGACTACAGGGATATAGCAATCAGCCCCAGCATTTT
-	TRBJ1-2	-	TRBV27	CASSLRQEIYGYTF	TGTGCCAGCAGTTTAAGACAGGAAATCTATGGCTACACCTTC
-	TRBJ1-1	-	TRBV3-1/TRBV3-2	CASRHRVFF	TGTGCCAGCAGACACAGGGTATTCTTT
-	TRBJ2-3	TRBD2	TRBV5-1	CASRGGLAGTDTQYF	TGCGCCAGCAGAGGGGGACTAGCGGGGACAGATACGCAGTATTTT
once	TRBJ1-1	TRBD1	TRBV7-9	CASSPGGVTEAFF	TGTGCCAGCAGCCCAGGGGGCGTCACTGAAGCTTTCTTT
-	TRBJ2-5	TRBD1	TRBV28	CASRSGGEETQYF	TGTGCCAGCAGGTCAGGGGGCGAAGAGACCCAGTACTTC
-	TRBJ1-2	-	TRBV5-4	CASSHRVNYGYTF	TGTGCCAGCAGCCACAGGGTTAACTATGGCTACACCTTC
few	TRBJ1-1	-	TRBV6-1	CASSEVRDTEAFF	TGTGCCAGCAGTGAAGTCAGGGACACTGAAGCTTTCTTT
-	TRBJ1-2	-	TRBV27	CASSLSGPYGYTF	TGTGCCAGCAGTTTATCGGGGCCCTATGGCTACACCTTC
-	TRBJ1-2	TRBD1	TRBV7-9	CASSSRTGVSNYGYTF	TGTGCCAGCAGCTCGCGCACAGGGGTTTCTAACTATGGCTACACCTTC
few	TRBJ1-2	-	TRBV19	CASSPEGLRGYTF	TGTGCCAGTAGTCCGGAGGGACTCCGGGGCTACACCTTC
-	TRBJ1-5	-	TRBV7-9	CASSYRGASDNQPQHF	TGTGCCAGCAGCTATAGGGGCGCCAGTGACAATCAGCCCCAGCATTTT
-	TRBJ1-2	-	TRBV29-1	CSVGISGRVGYGYTF	TGCAGCGTTGGGATTTCGGGGAGAGTTGGCTATGGCTACACCTTC
-	TRBJ1-5	-	TRBV2	CASSEGGGPNQPQHF	TGTGCCAGCAGTGAAGGGGGGGGACCCAATCAGCCCCAGCATTTT
-	TRBJ1-2	-	TRBV19	CASSMEGRMANYGYTF	TGTGCCAGTAGTATGGAGGGCAGAATGGCTAACTATGGCTACACCTTC
-	TRBJ2-5	TRBD1	TRBV5-1	CASSAGQGGRETQYF	TGCGCCAGCAGCGCAGGACAGGGGGGGCGAGAGACCCAGTACTTC
-	TRBJ2-5	-	TRBV18	CASSPREGLETQYF	TGTGCCAGCTCACCCCGGGAAGGGCTAGAGACCCAGTACTTC
-	TRBJ2-1	TRBD2	TRBV10-3	CAINEPGTSGGEEQFF	TGTGCCATCAATGAACCCGGGACTAGCGGGGGGGAAGAGCAGTTCTTC
-	TRBJ2-4	TRBD1	TRBV30	CAWSEGTGGNIQYF	TGTGCCTGGAGTGAAGGGACAGGGGGGAACATTCAGTACTTC
-	TRBJ1-5	-	TRBV7-8	CASSLVRQGRGNQPQHF	TGTGCCAGCAGCTTAGTCCGGCAGGGCAGGGGCAATCAGCCCCAGCATTTT